Sequencing of this T cell receptor beta chain was carried out in a study of blood T cell repertoires in COVID-19. In the study overall: PBMCs, B-cell-depleted T cells, or T cells provided the cDNA or gDNA that made up the material.

Germline V gives CDR1 LGHDT, CDR2 YNNKEL (reference sequence). The CDR3 covers 15 residues. V dropped 4 bases and J dropped 9; count of bases not matched to a gene: 7. Each participant's cohort was designated according to participant-reported clinical history. Clones were read by immunoSEQ multiplex PCR, and TCRdb kept only the in-frame ones, dropping some. This sample has about 200,000 clones, with over 80% found just once. The sequence was collected from a woman aged 25 to 39 who had been exposed to COVID-19. Material for sequencing was PBMCs or T cells enriched from blood (not recorded which). The genes are TRBV3-1 (or the pseudogene TRBV3-2) and TRBJ2-4, with 12 bases that match TRBD2. The CDR3 nucleotides are TGTGCCAGCAGCCGTCTAGCGGGGGGGCTTTCCATTCAGTACTTC. Its protein is CASSRLAGGLSIQYF.